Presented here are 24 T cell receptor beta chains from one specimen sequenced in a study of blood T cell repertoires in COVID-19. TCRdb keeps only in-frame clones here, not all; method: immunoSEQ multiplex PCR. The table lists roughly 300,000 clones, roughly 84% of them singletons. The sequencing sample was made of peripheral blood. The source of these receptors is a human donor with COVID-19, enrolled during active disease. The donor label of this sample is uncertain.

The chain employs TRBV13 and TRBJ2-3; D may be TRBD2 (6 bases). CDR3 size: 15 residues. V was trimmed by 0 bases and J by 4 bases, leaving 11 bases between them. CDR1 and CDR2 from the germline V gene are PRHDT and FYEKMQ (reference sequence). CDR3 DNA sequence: TGTGCCAGCAGCTTAGGCGGGAGTACCGCAGATACGCAGTATTTT. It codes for CASSLGGSTADTQYF.

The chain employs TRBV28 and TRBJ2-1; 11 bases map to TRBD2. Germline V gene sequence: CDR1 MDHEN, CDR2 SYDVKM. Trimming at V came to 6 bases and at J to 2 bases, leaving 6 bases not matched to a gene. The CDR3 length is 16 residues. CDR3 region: CASSRIAGGPYNEQFF. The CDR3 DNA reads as TGTGCCAGCAGCCGAATAGCGGGAGGGCCCTACAATGAGCAGTTCTTC.

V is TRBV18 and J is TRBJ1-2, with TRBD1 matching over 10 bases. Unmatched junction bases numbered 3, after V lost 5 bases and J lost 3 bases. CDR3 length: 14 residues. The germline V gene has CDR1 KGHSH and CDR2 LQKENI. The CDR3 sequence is CASSADRGDYGYTF. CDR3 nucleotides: TGTGCCAGCTCAGCGGACAGGGGGGACTATGGCTACACCTTC.

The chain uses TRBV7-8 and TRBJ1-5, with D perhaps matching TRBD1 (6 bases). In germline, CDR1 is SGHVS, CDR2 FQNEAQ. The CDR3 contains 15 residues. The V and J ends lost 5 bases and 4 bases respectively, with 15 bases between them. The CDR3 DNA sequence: TGTGCCAGCAGCCCTATGACCGGGACAAATCAGCCCCAGCATTTT. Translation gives CASSPMTGTNQPQHF.

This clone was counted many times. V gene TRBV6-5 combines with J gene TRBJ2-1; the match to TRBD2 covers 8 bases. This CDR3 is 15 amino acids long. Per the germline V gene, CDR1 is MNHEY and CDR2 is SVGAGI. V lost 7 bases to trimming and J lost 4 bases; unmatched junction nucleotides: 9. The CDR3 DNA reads TGTGCCAGCACCCCGCCAGGCGGGAGGTACAATGAGCAGTTCTTC. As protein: CASTPPGGRYNEQFF.

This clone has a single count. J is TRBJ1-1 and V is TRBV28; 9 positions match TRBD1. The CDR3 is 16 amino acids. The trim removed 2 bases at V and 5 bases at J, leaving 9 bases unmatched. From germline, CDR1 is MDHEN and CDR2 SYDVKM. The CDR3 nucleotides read TGTGCCAGCAGTTTACGGCTGGGACAGGGAAGAACTGAAGCTTTCTTT. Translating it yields CASSLRLGQGRTEAFF.

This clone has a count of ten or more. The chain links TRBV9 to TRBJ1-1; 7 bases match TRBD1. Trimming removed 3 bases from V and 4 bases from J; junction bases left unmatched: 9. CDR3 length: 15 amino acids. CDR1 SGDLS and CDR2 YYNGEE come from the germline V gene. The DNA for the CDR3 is TGTGCCAGCAGCGGGTTCGACAGGGTAGGCACTGAAGCTTTCTTT. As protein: CASSGFDRVGTEAFF.

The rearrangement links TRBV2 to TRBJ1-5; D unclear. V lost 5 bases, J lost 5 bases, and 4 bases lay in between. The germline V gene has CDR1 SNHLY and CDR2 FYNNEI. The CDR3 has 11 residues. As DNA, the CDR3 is TGTGCCAGCAGTCGTGATCAGCCCCAGCATTTT. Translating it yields CASSRDQPQHF.

The CDR3 bases are TGTGCCTGTCAATCGGGGGTGGGGCAGCCCCAGCATTTT. This codes for CACQSGVGQPQHF. This chain links TRBV30 with TRBJ1-5; tentative D call: TRBD1 (5 bases). V shed 6 bases and J shed 7 bases, with 16 bases lying between them. The CDR3 consists of 13 residues. Germline V CDR1 and CDR2: GTSNPN, SVGIG (reference sequence).

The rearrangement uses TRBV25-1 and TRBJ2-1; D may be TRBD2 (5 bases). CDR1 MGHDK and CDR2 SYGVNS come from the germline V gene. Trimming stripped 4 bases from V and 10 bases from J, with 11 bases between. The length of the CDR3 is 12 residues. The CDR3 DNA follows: TGTGCCAGCAGTGGGAACGGGAAGGAGCAGTTCTTC. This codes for CASSGNGKEQFF.

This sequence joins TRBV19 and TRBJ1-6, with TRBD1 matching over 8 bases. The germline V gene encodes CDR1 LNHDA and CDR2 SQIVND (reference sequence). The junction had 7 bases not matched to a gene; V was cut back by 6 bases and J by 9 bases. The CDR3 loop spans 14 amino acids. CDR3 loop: CASRPSGGGSPLHF. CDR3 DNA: TGTGCCAGTAGACCCTCAGGGGGCGGTTCACCCCTCCACTTT. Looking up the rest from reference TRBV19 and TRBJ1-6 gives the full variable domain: DGGITQSPKYLFRKEGQNVTLSCEQNLNHDAMYWYRQDPGQGLRLIYYSQIVNDFQKGDIAEGYSVSREKKESFPLTVTSAQKNPTAFYLCASRPSGGGSPLHFGNGTRLTVT.

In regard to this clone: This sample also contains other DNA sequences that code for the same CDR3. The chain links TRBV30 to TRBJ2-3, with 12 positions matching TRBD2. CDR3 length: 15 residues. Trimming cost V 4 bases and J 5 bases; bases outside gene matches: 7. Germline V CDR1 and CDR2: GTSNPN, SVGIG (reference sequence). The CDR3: CAWTRLAGVGDTQYF. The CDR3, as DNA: TGTGCCTGGACCCGACTAGCGGGGGTGGGAGATACGCAGTATTTT.

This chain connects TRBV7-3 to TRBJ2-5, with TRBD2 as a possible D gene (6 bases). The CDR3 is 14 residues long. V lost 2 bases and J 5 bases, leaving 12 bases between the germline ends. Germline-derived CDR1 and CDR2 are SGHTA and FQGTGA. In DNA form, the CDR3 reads TGTGCCAGCAGCTTAGACGGGAGTATGGAGACCCAGTACTTC. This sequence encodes CASSLDGSMETQYF.

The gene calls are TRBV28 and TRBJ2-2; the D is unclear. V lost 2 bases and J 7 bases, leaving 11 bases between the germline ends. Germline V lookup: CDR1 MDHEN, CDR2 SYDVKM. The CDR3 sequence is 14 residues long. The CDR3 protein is CASSLLPGGGELFF. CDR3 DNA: TGTGCCAGCAGTTTACTCCCCGGCGGCGGGGAGCTGTTTTTT.

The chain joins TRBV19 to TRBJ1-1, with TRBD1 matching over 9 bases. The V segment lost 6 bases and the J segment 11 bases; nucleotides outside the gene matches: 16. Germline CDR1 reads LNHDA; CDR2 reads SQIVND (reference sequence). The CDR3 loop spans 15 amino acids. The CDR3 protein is CASRDPDRGSMGAFF. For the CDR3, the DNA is TGTGCCAGTAGGGACCCGGACAGGGGCAGTATGGGTGCTTTCTTT.

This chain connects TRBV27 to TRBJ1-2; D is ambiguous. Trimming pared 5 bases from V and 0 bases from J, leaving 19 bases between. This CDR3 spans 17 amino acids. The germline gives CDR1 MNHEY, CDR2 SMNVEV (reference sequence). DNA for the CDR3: TGTGCCAGCAGTCCACTCCCGGGAGAGCGTACTAACTATGGCTACACCTTC. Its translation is CASSPLPGERTNYGYTF.

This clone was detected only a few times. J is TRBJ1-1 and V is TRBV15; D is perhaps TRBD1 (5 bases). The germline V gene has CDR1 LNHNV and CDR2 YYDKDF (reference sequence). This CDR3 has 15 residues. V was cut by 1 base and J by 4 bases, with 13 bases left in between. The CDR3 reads CATSRGWGEGTEAFF. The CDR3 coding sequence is TGTGCCACCAGCAGAGGTTGGGGGGAGGGCACTGAAGCTTTCTTT.

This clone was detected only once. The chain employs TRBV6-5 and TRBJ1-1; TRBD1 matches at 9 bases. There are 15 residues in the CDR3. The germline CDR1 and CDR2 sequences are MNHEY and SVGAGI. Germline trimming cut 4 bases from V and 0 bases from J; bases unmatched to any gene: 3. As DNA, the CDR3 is TGTGCCAGCAGTTTAAGGACAGGGGTGAACACTGAAGCTTTCTTT. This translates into CASSLRTGVNTEAFF.

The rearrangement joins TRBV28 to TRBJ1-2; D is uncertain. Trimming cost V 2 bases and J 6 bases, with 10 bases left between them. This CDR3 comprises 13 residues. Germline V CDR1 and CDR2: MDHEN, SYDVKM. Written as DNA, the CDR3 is TGTGCCAGCAGTTTACGAGTCCCCAATGGCTACACCTTC. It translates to CASSLRVPNGYTF.

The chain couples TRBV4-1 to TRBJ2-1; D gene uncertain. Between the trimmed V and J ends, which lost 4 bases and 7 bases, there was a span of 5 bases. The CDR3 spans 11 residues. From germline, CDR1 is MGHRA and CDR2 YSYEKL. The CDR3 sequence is CASSLQNEQFF. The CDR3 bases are TGCGCCAGCAGCCTCCAAAATGAGCAGTTCTTC.

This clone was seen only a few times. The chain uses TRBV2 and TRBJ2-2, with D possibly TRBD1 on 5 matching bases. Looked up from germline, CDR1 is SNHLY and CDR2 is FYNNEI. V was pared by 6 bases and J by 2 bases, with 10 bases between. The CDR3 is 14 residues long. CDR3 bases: TGTGCCAGCAGGGTAGGACAAAACACCGGGGAGCTGTTTTTT. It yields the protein CASRVGQNTGELFF.

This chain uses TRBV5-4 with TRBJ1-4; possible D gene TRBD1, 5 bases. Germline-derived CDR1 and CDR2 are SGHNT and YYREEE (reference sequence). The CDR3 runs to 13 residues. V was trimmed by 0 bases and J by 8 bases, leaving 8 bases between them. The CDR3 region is CASSLEQGEKLFF. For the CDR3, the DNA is TGTGCCAGCAGCTTGGAGCAGGGAGAAAAACTGTTTTTT.

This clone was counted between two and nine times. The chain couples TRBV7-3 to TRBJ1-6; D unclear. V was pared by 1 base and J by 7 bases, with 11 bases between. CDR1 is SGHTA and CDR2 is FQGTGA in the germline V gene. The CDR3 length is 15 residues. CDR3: CASSLNPGGNSPLHF. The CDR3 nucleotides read TGTGCCAGCAGCTTAAACCCGGGCGGGAATTCACCCCTCCACTTT. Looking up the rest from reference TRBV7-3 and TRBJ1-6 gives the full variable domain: GAGVSQTPSNKVTEKGKYVELRCDPISGHTALYWYRQSLGQGPEFLIYFQGTGAADDSGLPNDRFFAVRPEGSVSTLKIQRTERGDSAVYLCASSLNPGGNSPLHFGNGTRLTVT.

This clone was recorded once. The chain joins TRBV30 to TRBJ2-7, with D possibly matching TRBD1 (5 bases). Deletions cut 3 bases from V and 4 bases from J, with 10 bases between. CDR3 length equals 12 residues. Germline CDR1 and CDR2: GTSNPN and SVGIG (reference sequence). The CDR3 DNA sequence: TGTGCCTGGAGCCTAGGGGAATACGAGCAGTACTTC. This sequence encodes CAWSLGEYEQYF.